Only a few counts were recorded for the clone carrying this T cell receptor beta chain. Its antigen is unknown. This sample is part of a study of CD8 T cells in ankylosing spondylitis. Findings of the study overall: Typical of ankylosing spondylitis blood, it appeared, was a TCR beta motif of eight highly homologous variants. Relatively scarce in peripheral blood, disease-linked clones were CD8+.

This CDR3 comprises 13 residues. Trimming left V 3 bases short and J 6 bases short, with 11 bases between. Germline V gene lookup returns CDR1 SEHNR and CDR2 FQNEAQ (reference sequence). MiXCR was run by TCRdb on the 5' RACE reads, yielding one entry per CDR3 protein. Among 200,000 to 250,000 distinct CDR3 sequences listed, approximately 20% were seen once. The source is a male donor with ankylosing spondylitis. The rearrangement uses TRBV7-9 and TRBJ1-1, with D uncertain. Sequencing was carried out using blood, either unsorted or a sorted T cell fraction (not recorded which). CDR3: CASSFDEAAEAFF. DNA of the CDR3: TGTGCCAGCAGCTTTGACGAAGCAGCTGAAGCTTTCTTT. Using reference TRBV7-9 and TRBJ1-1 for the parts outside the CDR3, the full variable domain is DTGVSQNPRHKITKRGQNVTFRCDPISEHNRLYWYRQTLGQGPEFLTYFQNEAQLEKSRLLSDRFSAERPKGSFSTLEIQRTEQGDSAMYLCASSFDEAAEAFFGQGTRLTVV.